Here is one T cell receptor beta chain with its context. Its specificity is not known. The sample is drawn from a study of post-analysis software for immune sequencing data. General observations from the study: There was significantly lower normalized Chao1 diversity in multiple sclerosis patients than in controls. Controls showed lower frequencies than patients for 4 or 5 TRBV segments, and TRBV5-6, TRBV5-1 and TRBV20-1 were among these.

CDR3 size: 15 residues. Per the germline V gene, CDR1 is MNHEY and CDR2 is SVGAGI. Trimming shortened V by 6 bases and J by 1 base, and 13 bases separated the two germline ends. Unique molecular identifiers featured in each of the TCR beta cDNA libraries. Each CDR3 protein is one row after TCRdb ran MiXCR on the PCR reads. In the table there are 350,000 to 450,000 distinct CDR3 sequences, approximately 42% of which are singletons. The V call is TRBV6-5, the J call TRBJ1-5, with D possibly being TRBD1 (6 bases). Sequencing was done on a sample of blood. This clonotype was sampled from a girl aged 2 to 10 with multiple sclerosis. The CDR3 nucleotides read TGTGCCAGCAGCCGGACAGCCGTAAGCAATCAGCCCCAGCATTTT. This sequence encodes CASSRTAVSNQPQHF.